Each of the 15 T cell receptor beta chains below was sequenced from the same sample in a study of T cell responses to AZD1222 COVID-19 vaccine (dated by TCRdb to the early 2020s). The receptor library was made with the immunoSEQ multiplex PCR assay. TCRdb retrieved this table from immuneACCESS and kept in-frame rearrangements only. Not all clones are present; in checked studies, unresolved V genes account for under half, and no reason is known for the remainder. This sample comprises about 140,000 clones, about 92% of them detected only once. The ten top clones hold over 7.5% of the sample. The sample's time point label, in plain terms: baseline before first vaccination. The input for sequencing was peripheral blood, taken on day 0 of AZD1222 vaccination. The receptors originated from an adult in good health.

The rearrangement uses TRBV3-1 (or the pseudogene TRBV3-2) and TRBJ1-6, with D unclear. The CDR3 consists of 15 residues. CDR1 LGHDT and CDR2 YNNKEL come from the germline V gene (reference sequence). V was shortened by 1 base and J by 5 bases, with 9 bases between the two germline ends. The CDR3 here is CASSQGSGNNSPLHF. The CDR3 DNA reads TGTGCCAGCAGCCAAGGTTCGGGCAATAATTCACCCCTCCACTTT.

The chain recombines TRBV24-1 with TRBJ2-3; 14 bases line up with TRBD2. The CDR3 has 17 residues. The germline V gene has CDR1 KGHDR and CDR2 SFDVKD. Trimming took 4 bases from V and 6 from J; bases not matched to a gene: 8. The CDR3 DNA sequence: TGTGCCACCAGTGACATGACTAGCGGGGGGGGCTCGGATACGCAGTATTTT. Its translation: CATSDMTSGGGSDTQYF.

V and J are TRBV18 and TRBJ1-2, with D unclear. Trimming cost V 3 bases and J 0 bases, with 11 bases left between them. The length of the CDR3 is 15 residues. Germline V gene data show CDR1 as KGHSH and CDR2 as LQKENI. The chain's CDR3 is CASSPDGEANYGYTF. As DNA, the CDR3 is TGTGCCAGCTCACCCGACGGGGAAGCTAACTATGGCTACACCTTC.

In nucleotides, the CDR3 is TGCAGCGTTATAACGATAGCGGGATTGACAGATACGCAGTATTTT. It specifies CSVITIAGLTDTQYF. The chain has TRBV29-1 and TRBJ2-3, with 8 positions matching TRBD2. The CDR3 loop spans 15 amino acids. From germline, CDR1 is SQVTM and CDR2 ANQGSEA. Losses at the gene ends were 5 bases for V and 3 bases for J; bases not matched to a gene: 10.

V is TRBV28 and J is TRBJ1-2, with D perhaps TRBD1 (5 bases). The CDR3 totals 13 residues. Germline CDR1 is MDHEN and CDR2 is SYDVKM. Trimming left V 3 bases short and J 4 bases short, with 9 bases between. CDR3 residues: CASSFGGSYGYTF. In DNA, the CDR3 is TGTGCCAGCAGTTTTGGGGGGAGCTATGGCTACACCTTC.

The chain carries TRBV12-3 or TRBV12-4 and TRBJ2-1; 7 bases line up with TRBD2. This CDR3 spans 13 amino acids. Germline trimming cut 3 bases from V and 6 bases from J; bases unmatched to any gene: 2. The chain's CDR3 is CASSLSGGNEQFF. CDR3 nucleotides: TGTGCCAGCAGTTTGTCGGGGGGCAATGAGCAGTTCTTC.

The genes are TRBV19 and TRBJ1-6, with TRBD1 matching over 7 bases. Germline V gene lookup returns CDR1 LNHDA and CDR2 SQIVND (reference sequence). The J segment lost 7 bases and the V segment lost 5 bases, leaving 8 bases of the junction unmatched. The CDR3 length is 15 residues. The CDR3: CASSARRDRNSPLHF. CDR3 sequence (DNA): TGTGCCAGTAGTGCGCGCCGGGACAGAAATTCACCCCTCCACTTT.

CDR3 sequence reads: CASSMTGPLHF. In DNA, the CDR3 is TGTGCCAGCAGTATGACCGGGCCCCTCCACTTT. V usage is TRBV12-3 or TRBV12-4 and J usage is TRBJ1-6, with D unresolved. This CDR3 contains 11 residues. Trimming removed 5 bases from V and 13 bases from J, with 9 bases in between.

The chain links TRBV7-9 to TRBJ1-1, with TRBD1 identical over 7 bases. The CDR3 spans 12 residues. V trimming: 4 bases; J trimming: 6 bases; junction bases outside the gene matches: 2. Per germline, CDR1 SEHNR and CDR2 FQNEAQ (reference sequence). The CDR3 coding sequence is TGTGCCAGCAGCTCTACAGGGGCTGAAGCTTTCTTT. Residues: CASSSTGAEAFF.

This rearrangement joins TRBV10-3 to TRBJ1-1; D gene ambiguous. The CDR3 contains 14 residues. The V gene lost 5 bases and the J gene lost 0 bases, with 10 bases spanning the gap. CDR1 ENHRY and CDR2 SYGVKD come from the germline V gene. The CDR3: CAISKQIMNTEAFF. The CDR3 region has the DNA TGTGCCATCAGTAAACAGATAATGAACACTGAAGCTTTCTTT.

J is TRBJ1-1 and V is TRBV5-1, with 7 bases fitting TRBD1. Looked up from germline, CDR1 is SGHRS and CDR2 is YFSETQ. V shed 4 bases and J 0 bases; nucleotides not matched to a gene: 6. This CDR3 has 15 amino acids. The CDR3 DNA follows: TGCGCCAGCAGCCCGGGACAGCACATGAACACTGAAGCTTTCTTT. The encoded protein is CASSPGQHMNTEAFF. The whole variable domain, filled in from reference TRBV5-1 and TRBJ1-1, reads KAGVTQTPRYLIKTRGQQVTLSCSPISGHRSVSWYQQTPGQGLQFLFEYFSETQRNKGNFPGRFSGRQFSNSRSEMNVSTLELGDSALYLCASSPGQHMNTEAFFGQGTRLTVV.

The chain has TRBV6-5 and TRBJ2-1; TRBD1 matches at 7 bases. The CDR3 is 13 residues long. Germline CDR1 reads MNHEY; CDR2 reads SVGAGI. With 2 bases clipped from V and 9 bases from J, the junction kept 4 bases outside the gene matches. The CDR3 sequence: CASSYRGPVEQFF. The CDR3 nucleotides read TGTGCCAGCAGTTACAGGGGGCCAGTTGAGCAGTTCTTC.

This clone was observed once. The rearrangement links TRBV27 to TRBJ2-3; no definite D call. The V and J ends lost 1 base and 2 bases respectively, with 10 bases between them. Germline V lookup: CDR1 MNHEY, CDR2 SMNVEV (reference sequence). The CDR3 loop spans 15 amino acids. CDR3 bases: TGTGCCAGCAGTTTATTCGGTGGGGACACAGATACGCAGTATTTT. Protein product: CASSLFGGDTDTQYF.

This clone was found once. This chain uses TRBV27 with TRBJ1-2; 9 bases line up with TRBD1. This CDR3 comprises 14 residues. The trim removed 6 bases at V and 4 bases at J, leaving 6 bases unmatched. Germline V gene sequence: CDR1 MNHEY, CDR2 SMNVEV (reference sequence). CDR3 nucleotide sequence: TGTGCCAGCAGGTCAAACAGGGGGCGCTATGGCTACACCTTC. Its protein is CASRSNRGRYGYTF.

The V gene is TRBV6-2 or TRBV6-3, the J gene TRBJ1-5, with D unresolved. V gave up 5 bases and J gave up 2 bases, with 10 bases separating them. Germline V lookup: CDR1 MNHEY, CDR2 SVGEGT. The CDR3 sequence is 14 residues long. CDR3 loop: CASSTPGGNQPQHF. For the CDR3, the DNA is TGTGCCAGCAGTACCCCGGGAGGCAATCAGCCCCAGCATTTT.